Below, 6 T cell receptor beta chains from the same sample are listed, as sequenced in a study of identifying expanded T cells in peripheral blood. Here immunoSEQ multiplex PCR was the method, and the copy in TCRdb shows in-frame clones only, minus some. This sample carries around 85,000 clones, about nine tenths of them seen once, and the ten largest clones take roughly 2.8%. Sequences were obtained from blood. The receptors come from a person between 18 and 75 years old in good health.

The gene calls are TRBV9 and TRBJ2-3; 9 bases are a match to TRBD2. Germline V lookup: CDR1 SGDLS, CDR2 YYNGEE. The trim removed 2 bases at V and 5 bases at J, leaving 6 bases unmatched. This CDR3 spans 15 amino acids. The DNA for the CDR3 is TGTGCCAGCAGCGTCGGCGGGAGGGCCATAGATACGCAGTATTTT. Translating it yields CASSVGGRAIDTQYF.

The genes are TRBV5-1 and TRBJ2-1, with 11 bases matching TRBD2. Germline V gives CDR1 SGHRS, CDR2 YFSETQ. The J segment lost 13 bases and the V segment lost 4 bases, leaving 13 bases of the junction unmatched. The CDR3 totals 15 residues. The CDR3 region has the DNA TGCGCCAGCAGCAAACAGACTAGCGGGGCTCCAAGTCAGTTCTTC. Translated, it gives CASSKQTSGAPSQFF. The complete variable domain, with remaining parts taken from reference TRBV5-1 and TRBJ2-1, reads KAGVTQTPRYLIKTRGQQVTLSCSPISGHRSVSWYQQTPGQGLQFLFEYFSETQRNKGNFPGRFSGRQFSNSRSEMNVSTLELGDSALYLCASSKQTSGAPSQFFGPGTRLTVL.

The chain combines TRBV7-2 with TRBJ2-1, with D possibly being TRBD2 (6 bases). Trimming pared 0 bases from V and 6 bases from J, leaving 12 bases between. Germline V CDR1 and CDR2: SGHTA, FQGNSA. The CDR3 runs to 15 residues. CDR3 nucleotides: TGTGCCAGCAGCTTAGCCCCCGGGACTTTCAATGAGCAGTTCTTC. Translation: CASSLAPGTFNEQFF.

This chain uses TRBV30 with TRBJ1-2, with TRBD1 as a possible D gene (6 bases). V lost 5 bases and J 4 bases, leaving 14 bases between the germline ends. Germline CDR1 GTSNPN, CDR2 SVGIG (reference sequence). CDR3 length equals 13 residues. The CDR3 coding sequence is TGTGCCTGGGGTAAAGGACAGTTCTATGGCTACACCTTC. Protein sequence: CAWGKGQFYGYTF.

The V gene is TRBV25-1, the J gene TRBJ1-2, with TRBD1 as a possible D gene (6 bases). The CDR3 sequence is 14 residues long. V was trimmed by 2 bases and J by 8 bases, leaving 15 bases between them. Germline loops: CDR1 MGHDK, CDR2 SYGVNS. CDR3 sequence (DNA): TGTGCCAGCAGTGAAGGAGGCAGGGGCTACGGCTACACCTTC. Its protein is CASSEGGRGYGYTF.

The chain recombines TRBV14 with TRBJ2-5, with TRBD2 matching over 7 bases. Losses at the gene ends were 0 bases for V and 3 bases for J; bases not matched to a gene: 10. The CDR3 is 17 residues long. The V gene's germline CDR1 is SGHDN and CDR2 FVKESK. CDR3 in DNA: TGTGCCAGCAGCCAAGATCGCTGGGGAGGGCATGAAGAGACCCAGTACTTC. It is translated as CASSQDRWGGHEETQYF.